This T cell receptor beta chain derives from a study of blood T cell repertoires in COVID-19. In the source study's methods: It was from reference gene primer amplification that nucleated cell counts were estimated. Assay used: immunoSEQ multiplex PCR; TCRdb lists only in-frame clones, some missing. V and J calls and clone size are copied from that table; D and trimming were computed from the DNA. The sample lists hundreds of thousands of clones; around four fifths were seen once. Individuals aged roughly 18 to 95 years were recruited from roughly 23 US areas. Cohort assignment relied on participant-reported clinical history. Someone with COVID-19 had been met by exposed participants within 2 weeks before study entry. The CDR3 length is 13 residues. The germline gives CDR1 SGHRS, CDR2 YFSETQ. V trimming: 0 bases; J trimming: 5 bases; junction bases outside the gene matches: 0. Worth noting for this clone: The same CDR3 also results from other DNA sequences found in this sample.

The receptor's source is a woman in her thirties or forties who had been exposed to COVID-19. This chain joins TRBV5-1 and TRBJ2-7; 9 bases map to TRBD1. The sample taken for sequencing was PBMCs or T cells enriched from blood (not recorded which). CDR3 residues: CASSLGDRDEQYF. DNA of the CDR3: TGCGCCAGCAGCTTGGGGGACAGGGACGAGCAGTACTTC.